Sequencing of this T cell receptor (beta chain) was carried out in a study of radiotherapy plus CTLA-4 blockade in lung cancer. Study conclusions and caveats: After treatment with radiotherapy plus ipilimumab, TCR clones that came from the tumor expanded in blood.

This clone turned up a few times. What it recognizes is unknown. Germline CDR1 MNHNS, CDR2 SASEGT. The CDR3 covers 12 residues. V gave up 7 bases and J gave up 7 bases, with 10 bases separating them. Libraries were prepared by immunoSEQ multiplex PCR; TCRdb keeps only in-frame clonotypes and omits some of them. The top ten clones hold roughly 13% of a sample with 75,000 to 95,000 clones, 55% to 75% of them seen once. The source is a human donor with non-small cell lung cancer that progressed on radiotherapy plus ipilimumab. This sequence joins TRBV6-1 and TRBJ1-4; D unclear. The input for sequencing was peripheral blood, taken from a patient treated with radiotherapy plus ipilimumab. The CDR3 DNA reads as TGTGCCAGCAACGAGGGAGGTGAAAAACTGTTTTTT. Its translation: CASNEGGEKLFF.